The 24 T cell receptor beta chains given below trace back to one sample, sequenced in a study of response to subunit inactivated influenza vaccine. TCRdb reprocessed the RT-PCR reads with MiXCR, giving one entry per CDR3 protein. The table shows hundreds of thousands of distinct CDR3 sequences, with roughly 23% occurring only once. Sequenced here: CD4+ T cells sorted from PBMCs, sampled more than 4 days after vaccination. Receptors originate from a man aged 50 to 60 who received an inactivated influenza vaccine.

This clonotype was counted a few times. The rearrangement uses TRBV7-3 and TRBJ2-2, with 11 bases lining up with TRBD2. The CDR3 consists of 18 residues. Germline V gene lookup returns CDR1 SGHTA and CDR2 FQGTGA. With 1 base clipped from V and 2 bases from J, the junction kept 6 bases outside the gene matches. The DNA for the CDR3 is TGTGCCAGCAGCTTAATGTCTAGCGGGAGGATAAACACCGGGGAGCTGTTTTTT. It encodes CASSLMSSGRINTGELFF.

V and J are TRBV24-1 and TRBJ2-3; 7 bases are shared with TRBD2. Per the germline V gene, CDR1 is KGHDR and CDR2 is SFDVKD. Losses at the gene ends were 4 bases for V and 2 bases for J; bases not matched to a gene: 8. The CDR3 is made up of 16 amino acids. The CDR3 loop is CATSDNRDYPTDTQYF. Here the CDR3 DNA reads TGTGCCACCAGTGACAACCGGGACTACCCCACAGATACGCAGTATTTT.

This chain links TRBV7-9 with TRBJ2-2; 7 bases map to TRBD1. V lost 5 bases and J lost 1; bases outside the gene matches: 4. CDR1 is SEHNR and CDR2 is FQNEAQ in the germline V gene (reference sequence). The CDR3 consists of 15 residues. The CDR3 reads CASSIRDRNTGELFF. CDR3 DNA: TGTGCCAGCAGCATCCGGGACAGGAACACCGGGGAGCTGTTTTTT. Combining the CDR3 with reference TRBV7-9 and TRBJ2-2 gives the whole variable domain DTGVSQNPRHKITKRGQNVTFRCDPISEHNRLYWYRQTLGQGPEFLTYFQNEAQLEKSRLLSDRFSAERPKGSFSTLEIQRTEQGDSAMYLCASSIRDRNTGELFFGEGSRLTVL.

The chain links TRBV28 to TRBJ2-3; TRBD2 matches at 9 bases. The CDR3 extends over 19 amino acids. The J segment lost 3 bases and the V segment lost 6 bases, leaving 19 bases of the junction unmatched. Germline values: CDR1 MDHEN, CDR2 SYDVKM. CDR3: CASSPGLGLAGQNTDTQYF. CDR3 in DNA: TGTGCCAGCAGCCCAGGTCTCGGTCTAGCGGGGCAAAATACAGATACGCAGTATTTT.

J is TRBJ2-1 and V is TRBV28; weak D call: TRBD2 (6 bases). V lost 5 bases, J lost 6 bases, and 17 bases lay in between. CDR3 size: 15 residues. Per the germline V gene, CDR1 is MDHEN and CDR2 is SYDVKM. The CDR3 sequence: CASSTYGSLGNEQFF. The DNA for the CDR3 is TGTGCCAGCAGTACCTACGGGAGTCTCGGCAATGAGCAGTTCTTC.

The CDR3 DNA reads TGCAGCGTTGAAGTTGCGAACACTGAAGCTTTCTTT. Translated, it gives CSVEVANTEAFF. The genes are TRBV29-1 and TRBJ1-1; D unclear. CDR1 SQVTM and CDR2 ANQGSEA come from the germline V gene. Trimming took 1 base from V and 1 from J, leaving 4 bases between them. This CDR3 has 12 amino acids.

The chain carries TRBV12-3 or TRBV12-4 and TRBJ2-7; TRBD2 aligns across 11 bases. This CDR3 is 15 amino acids long. J lost 2 bases, V lost 6 bases, and 6 bases had no gene match. The CDR3 DNA reads TGTGCCAGCAGGGTGACTAGCGGGGCGACCTACGAGCAGTACTTC. This gives the protein CASRVTSGATYEQYF.

In this sample, this clonotype turned up a few times. The chain has TRBV7-2 and TRBJ2-7; 9 nucleotides agree with TRBD2. Germline V gene data show CDR1 as SGHTA and CDR2 as FQGNSA. With V trimmed by 6 bases and J by 0 bases, 9 bases remained unmatched. The CDR3 totals 16 residues. CDR3 bases: TGTGCCAGCAGTCCCCTTCCGGGACTAGCCTCCTACGAGCAGTACTTC. Protein: CASSPLPGLASYEQYF.

V and J are TRBV4-3 and TRBJ1-6, with TRBD1 as a possible D gene (6 bases). Germline V gene data show CDR1 as LGHNA and CDR2 as YSLEER. V was pared by 2 bases and J by 7 bases, with 9 bases between. This CDR3 region has 14 residues. The chain's CDR3 is CASSQLQGNSPLHF. The CDR3 nucleotides read TGCGCCAGCAGCCAACTCCAGGGGAATTCACCCCTCCACTTT.

This clonotype occurred many times. The chain employs TRBV5-1 and TRBJ2-7; D ambiguous. This CDR3 region has 12 residues. V was pared by 0 bases and J by 5 bases, with 6 bases between. The germline V gene has CDR1 SGHRS and CDR2 YFSETQ. CDR3 in amino acids: CASSLGGHEQYF. The CDR3 nucleotides are TGCGCCAGCAGCTTGGGTGGGCACGAGCAGTACTTC.

This clonotype was recorded many times. This sequence joins TRBV20-1 and TRBJ2-3, with D unclear. The CDR3 totals 14 residues. Per the germline V gene, CDR1 is DFQATT and CDR2 is SNEGSKA (reference sequence). V lost 3 bases, J lost 0 bases, and 10 bases lay in between. This CDR3 is CSARSPSSTDTQYF. The CDR3 DNA is TGCAGTGCTAGGAGCCCGTCTAGCACAGATACGCAGTATTTT.

The chain's CDR3 is CSAPHGETQYF. The CDR3 coding sequence is TGCAGTGCTCCGCACGGGGAGACCCAGTACTTC. V usage is TRBV20-1 and J usage is TRBJ2-5; the D is unclear. Trimming cost V 5 bases and J 5 bases, with 9 bases left between them. Germline V CDR1 and CDR2: DFQATT, SNEGSKA (reference sequence). The length of the CDR3 is 11 residues.

This chain joins TRBV28 and TRBJ2-2; no reliable D call. V gave up 6 bases and J gave up 8 bases, with 13 bases separating them. The CDR3 spans 13 residues. Germline loops: CDR1 MDHEN, CDR2 SYDVKM. The CDR3 DNA sequence: TGTGCCAGCAGCTCAGTGTGGGGAGGGGAGCTGTTTTTT. Amino acids: CASSSVWGGELFF.

The genes are TRBV6-5 and TRBJ2-3; D gene uncertain. V shed 4 bases and J shed 2 bases, with 10 bases lying between them. This CDR3 contains 14 residues. Looked up from germline, CDR1 is MNHEY and CDR2 is SVGAGI. The CDR3 loop reads CASSSDFLTDTQYF. In DNA, the CDR3 is TGTGCCAGCAGTTCAGACTTCCTCACAGATACGCAGTATTTT.

This clonotype was observed a handful of times. This chain links TRBV2 with TRBJ2-1; no clear D. This CDR3 spans 15 amino acids. V shed 5 bases and J shed 8 bases, with 19 bases lying between them. Germline lookup yields CDR1 SNHLY and CDR2 FYNNEI. For the CDR3, the DNA is TGTGCCAGCAGTCCGAGTTACCCGGTAGGCGATGAGCAGTTCTTC. Amino acid sequence: CASSPSYPVGDEQFF. Using reference TRBV2 and TRBJ2-1 for the parts outside the CDR3, the full variable domain is EPEVTQTPSHQVTQMGQEVILRCVPISNHLYFYWYRQILGQKVEFLVSFYNNEISEKSEIFDDQFSVERPDGSNFTLKIRSTKLEDSAMYFCASSPSYPVGDEQFFGPGTRLTVL.

CDR3 sequence reads: CSARRMANSGANVLTF. The CDR3 DNA reads as TGCAGTGCTAGGCGCATGGCGAACTCTGGGGCCAACGTCCTGACTTTC. V gene TRBV20-1 combines with J gene TRBJ2-6, with no clear D. The germline V gene encodes CDR1 DFQATT and CDR2 SNEGSKA (reference sequence). The CDR3 consists of 16 residues. Between the trimmed V and J ends, which lost 3 bases and 0 bases, there was a span of 12 bases.

This clonotype turned up a few times. V is TRBV5-5 and J is TRBJ1-4, with D perhaps TRBD1 (6 bases). Germline loops: CDR1 SGHKS, CDR2 YYEKEE (reference sequence). The CDR3 length is 16 residues. V lost 4 bases and J 3 bases, leaving 16 bases between the germline ends. In DNA, the CDR3 is TGTGCCAGCAGCAGGATCGGAGGGACACCTAATGAAAAACTGTTTTTT. Its protein product is CASSRIGGTPNEKLFF.

The chain carries TRBV3-1 and TRBJ2-5; TRBD2 matches 13 bases. In germline, CDR1 is LGHDT, CDR2 YNNKEL (reference sequence). V dropped 1 base and J dropped 4; count of bases not matched to a gene: 0. The CDR3 consists of 15 residues. CDR3 sequence reads: CASSQGTSGRETQYF. CDR3 nucleotides: TGTGCCAGCAGCCAAGGGACTAGCGGGAGAGAGACCCAGTACTTC.

The V call is TRBV11-2, the J call TRBJ2-7, with no clear D. This CDR3 comprises 16 residues. Trimming cost V 7 bases and J 9 bases, with 28 bases left between them. The V gene's germline CDR1 is SGHAT and CDR2 FQNNGV. CDR3 region: CASTTADPATYRGQYF. The CDR3 DNA is TGTGCCAGCACCACCGCGGACCCCGCAACCTATCGTGGGCAGTACTTC.

This clonotype has a handful of counts. DNA of the CDR3: TGCGCCAGCAGCGTACAGGTCGGGACGGACAACACCGGGGAGCTGTTTTTT. This translates into CASSVQVGTDNTGELFF. The genes are TRBV5-1 and TRBJ2-2; either TRBD1 or TRBD2 may fit D (5 bases each). Germline V gene data show CDR1 as SGHRS and CDR2 as YFSETQ. The CDR3 is 17 amino acids. V was clipped by 4 bases and J by 2 bases, with 18 bases between them.

This chain connects TRBV9 to TRBJ2-5; a possible D gene is TRBD2 (6 bases). Germline lookup yields CDR1 SGDLS and CDR2 YYNGEE. CDR3 length: 17 amino acids. Trimming stripped 5 bases from V and 4 bases from J, with 24 bases between. CDR3 coding DNA: TGTGCCAGCAGGCGCGAACCGCTCGGGGGATGCCCAGAGACCCAGTACTTC. Protein sequence: CASRREPLGGCPETQYF.

This clonotype was seen more than once but under ten times. V is TRBV20-1 and J is TRBJ2-5, with D possibly TRBD2 on 6 matching bases. The V and J ends lost 3 bases and 1 base respectively, with 9 bases between them. The CDR3 is made up of 13 amino acids. Germline CDR1 DFQATT, CDR2 SNEGSKA (reference sequence). The CDR3 reads CSARSGPQETQYF. The CDR3 DNA reads TGCAGTGCTAGGAGCGGGCCCCAAGAGACCCAGTACTTC.

V usage is TRBV4-1 and J usage is TRBJ2-5; 7 bases align to TRBD2. V was clipped by 7 bases and J by 4 bases; unmatched bases: 15. The CDR3 extends over 16 amino acids. Per the germline V gene, CDR1 is MGHRA and CDR2 is YSYEKL. The CDR3 nucleotides are TGCGCCAGCACCTCAAGACGGCAGGGAGGGGCAGAGACCCAGTACTTC. Encoded protein: CASTSRRQGGAETQYF.

This clonotype was found a few times. V is TRBV20-1 and J is TRBJ2-2; no clear D gene. Germline V gene data show CDR1 as DFQATT and CDR2 as SNEGSKA (reference sequence). The V and J ends lost 6 bases and 4 bases respectively, with 9 bases between them. This CDR3 comprises 12 residues. CDR3 in amino acids: CSASDLTGELFF. DNA of the CDR3: TGCAGTGCATCGGACCTCACCGGGGAGCTGTTTTTT.